These 23 T cell receptor beta chains share one sample of origin, sequenced in a study of cytomegalovirus exposure and HLA in healthy donors. The table came from immunoSEQ multiplex PCR; TCRdb's copy has only in-frame clones and leaves some out. The profile shows about 220,000 clones, 88% of them singletons. Sequenced material: PBMCs. The receptors were sampled from a woman between 18 and 30 years old in good health and CMV-seronegative.

The V and J genes are TRBV9 and TRBJ2-1; no firm D call. Germline values: CDR1 SGDLS, CDR2 YYNGEE. This CDR3 is built from 16 residues. Trimming shortened V by 1 base and J by 0 bases, and 11 bases separated the two germline ends. CDR3 coding DNA: TGTGCCAGCAGCGTACGTGAGCCCACCTCCTACAATGAGCAGTTCTTC. This translates into CASSVREPTSYNEQFF. Looking up the rest from reference TRBV9 and TRBJ2-1 gives the full variable domain: DSGVTQTPKHLITATGQRVTLRCSPRSGDLSVYWYQQSLDQGLQFLIQYYNGEERAKGNILERFSAQQFPDLHSELNLSSLELGDSALYFCASSVREPTSYNEQFFGPGTRLTVL.

This chain links TRBV28 with TRBJ1-1; 7 bases map to TRBD1. The CDR3 consists of 16 residues. The germline V gene has CDR1 MDHEN and CDR2 SYDVKM. The V and J ends lost 6 bases and 4 bases, in that order; junction bases with no gene match: 14. CDR3 nucleotides: TGTGCCAGCAGCACTGCCCGACAGGGTATGGGCACTGAAGCTTTCTTT. It specifies CASSTARQGMGTEAFF.

The chain has TRBV30 and TRBJ2-3; unclear D gene. The germline gives CDR1 GTSNPN, CDR2 SVGIG (reference sequence). The CDR3 extends over 12 amino acids. Deletions cut 4 bases from V and 5 bases from J, with 10 bases between. CDR3: CAWTRNQDTQYF. For the CDR3, the DNA is TGTGCCTGGACGAGAAATCAAGATACGCAGTATTTT.

The genes are TRBV7-8 and TRBJ2-2; no firm D call. The CDR3 is 14 amino acids. The germline V gene encodes CDR1 SGHVS and CDR2 FQNEAQ. Trimming stripped 1 base from V and 3 bases from J, with 6 bases between. CDR3 DNA sequence: TGTGCCAGCAGCTTAGTACTCGACACCGGGGAGCTGTTTTTT. This sequence encodes CASSLVLDTGELFF.

The chain recombines TRBV5-1 with TRBJ2-5; perhaps TRBD2 as D (5 bases). Trimming pared 0 bases from V and 6 bases from J, leaving 6 bases between. The CDR3 is 12 amino acids. Germline-derived CDR1 and CDR2 are SGHRS and YFSETQ. CDR3 region: CASSLAGKTQYF. DNA of the CDR3: TGCGCCAGCAGCTTGGCGGGGAAGACCCAGTACTTC.

This clone was detected a few times. The J gene is TRBJ1-2, the V gene TRBV28; a possible D gene is TRBD1 (6 bases). The germline V gene encodes CDR1 MDHEN and CDR2 SYDVKM. The CDR3 consists of 14 residues. V lost 5 bases and J lost 8, with 18 bases in between. The CDR3 reads CASSLSPAQGGYTF. CDR3 nucleotide sequence: TGTGCCAGCAGTCTTTCCCCCGCCCAGGGGGGCTACACCTTC.

V gene TRBV2 combines with J gene TRBJ1-5; D not certain. The length of the CDR3 is 17 residues. Germline-derived CDR1 and CDR2 are SNHLY and FYNNEI. V was trimmed by 0 bases and J by 2 bases, leaving 14 bases between them. CDR3 bases: TGTGCCAGCAGTGAAGCCGGGATGGAAGAGGGCAATCAGCCCCAGCATTTT. Residues: CASSEAGMEEGNQPQHF.

The chain links TRBV2 to TRBJ2-1, with TRBD2 matching over 7 bases. V shed 7 bases, J shed 8 bases, and the junction held 11 bases outside the gene matches. CDR1 is SNHLY, CDR2 FYNNEI, per germline. The CDR3 is made up of 14 amino acids. The CDR3 DNA is TGTGCCAGCAAGATTGGGGGAGGGCTGGATGAGCAGTTCTTC. This codes for CASKIGGGLDEQFF.

The CDR3 here is CASSDPAGTDTQYF. The CDR3 nucleotides are TGTGCCAGCAGCGATCCAGCGGGAACAGATACGCAGTATTTT. This rearrangement joins TRBV9 to TRBJ2-3; 7 nucleotides line up with TRBD2. The CDR3 runs 14 residues. Trimming took 3 bases from V and 3 from J; bases not matched to a gene: 4. The germline V gene encodes CDR1 SGDLS and CDR2 YYNGEE.

About this clone: The germline gene is not matched at one end of the junction; a read error may be the cause. The chain joins TRBV10-3 to TRBJ2-7; a weak D match, TRBD1 (6 bases). The germline gives CDR1 ENHRY, CDR2 SYGVKD. The CDR3 length is 11 residues. The CDR3 DNA reads TGTGCCATCAGTGGAGAGGGACACGATTCTTTC. Translation: CAISGEGHDSF.

The chain links TRBV9 to TRBJ2-4, with 8 positions matching TRBD2. CDR3 length: 13 residues. V lost 9 bases and J lost 6; bases outside the gene matches: 8. Germline CDR1 is SGDLS and CDR2 is YYNGEE. The DNA of the CDR3 is TGTGCCAAACTAGCGGTCGGGCGAAACATTCAGTACTTC. Translating gives CAKLAVGRNIQYF.

The genes are TRBV5-6 and TRBJ2-5; weak D call: TRBD1 (8 bases). The ends were cut back, 4 bases at V and 5 bases at J, with 18 bases in the middle. Germline CDR1 SGHDT, CDR2 YYEEEE. The CDR3 is 15 residues long. As DNA, the CDR3 is TGTGCCAGCAGCCCGATCGGACAGGGAGGGGAGACCCAGTACTTC. This translates into CASSPIGQGGETQYF.

The chain recombines TRBV11-2 with TRBJ1-1, with D perhaps TRBD1 (5 bases). The ends were cut back, 2 bases at V and 4 bases at J, with 14 bases in the middle. The CDR3 has 15 residues. Looked up from germline, CDR1 is SGHAT and CDR2 is FQNNGV. The CDR3 DNA follows: TGTGCCAGCAGCTTAATAACAGGCTTGGCCACTGAAGCTTTCTTT. This encodes CASSLITGLATEAFF.

This clone was counted a single time. J is TRBJ2-1 and V is TRBV11-3; TRBD2 matches at 7 bases. CDR1 is SGHNT and CDR2 is YENEEA in the germline V gene. CDR3 length equals 17 residues. V lost 1 base and J lost 3; bases outside the gene matches: 9. CDR3: CASSLGGGPNYYNEQFF. The DNA of the CDR3 is TGTGCCAGCAGCTTAGGGGGGGGACCCAATTACTACAATGAGCAGTTCTTC.

CDR3 nucleotides: TGTGCCAGCAGTGATGGGCTATCTTACAATGAGCAGTTCTTC. This encodes CASSDGLSYNEQFF. The chain links TRBV25-1 to TRBJ2-1; D gene ambiguous. Germline CDR1 and CDR2: MGHDK and SYGVNS. The CDR3 has 14 residues. Between the trimmed V and J ends, which lost 3 bases and 4 bases, there was a span of 10 bases.

The chain links TRBV14 to TRBJ2-5, with a tentative D call TRBD2 (6 bases). In germline, CDR1 is SGHDN, CDR2 FVKESK. The CDR3 length is 16 residues. Trimming left V 1 base short and J 4 bases short, with 16 bases between. The CDR3 nucleotides are TGTGCCAGCAGCCAAGGCCGGTACGGGAGTGGAGAGACCCAGTACTTC. This codes for CASSQGRYGSGETQYF. Based on the CDR3 plus reference TRBV14 and TRBJ2-5, the full variable domain is EAGVTQFPSHSVIEKGQTVTLRCDPISGHDNLYWYRRVMGKEIKFLLHFVKESKQDESGMPNNRFLAERTGGTYSTLKVQPAELEDSGVYFCASSQGRYGSGETQYFGPGTRLLVL.

The chain carries TRBV9 and TRBJ1-1; unclear D gene. This CDR3 region has 12 residues. The germline V gene has CDR1 SGDLS and CDR2 YYNGEE. Trimming removed 4 bases from V and 1 base from J, with 5 bases in between. CDR3 DNA: TGTGCCAGCAGCAGAGAGAACACTGAAGCTTTCTTT. It encodes CASSRENTEAFF. The variable domain in full, completed from reference TRBV9 and TRBJ1-1, reads DSGVTQTPKHLITATGQRVTLRCSPRSGDLSVYWYQQSLDQGLQFLIQYYNGEERAKGNILERFSAQQFPDLHSELNLSSLELGDSALYFCASSRENTEAFFGQGTRLTVV.

The chain uses TRBV7-9 and TRBJ1-2; D remains ambiguous. From germline, CDR1 is SEHNR and CDR2 FQNEAQ (reference sequence). CDR3 size: 12 residues. V was trimmed by 5 bases and J by 5 bases, leaving 9 bases between them. The CDR3 nucleotides are TGTGCCAGCAGCCAGGCCCCGTATGGCTACACCTTC. Translating gives CASSQAPYGYTF.

CDR3 DNA: TGTGCCAGCAGTCGCAACCGGGACTTTACCTACGAGCAGTACTTC. Translated, it gives CASSRNRDFTYEQYF. The chain uses TRBV11-2 and TRBJ2-7, with D possibly TRBD2 on 6 matching bases. Germline V lookup: CDR1 SGHAT, CDR2 FQNNGV. The CDR3 consists of 15 residues. V was trimmed by 6 bases and J by 2 bases, leaving 17 bases between them. The variable domain in full, completed from reference TRBV11-2 and TRBJ2-7, reads EAGVAQSPRYKIIEKRQSVAFWCNPISGHATLYWYQQILGQGPKLLIQFQNNGVVDDSQLPKDRFSAERLKGVDSTLKIQPAKLEDSAVYLCASSRNRDFTYEQYFGPGTRLTVT.

The chain employs TRBV5-6 and TRBJ2-3; 7 bases match TRBD2. CDR3 length: 16 amino acids. The J segment lost 2 bases and the V segment lost 4 bases, leaving 10 bases of the junction unmatched. CDR1 is SGHDT and CDR2 is YYEEEE in the germline V gene. For the CDR3, the DNA is TGTGCCAGCAGCACCACTCCTAGCGGCCCCACAGATACGCAGTATTTT. Translation gives CASSTTPSGPTDTQYF. Full variable domain (outside the CDR3, taken from reference TRBV5-6 and TRBJ2-3): DAGVTQSPTHLIKTRGQQVTLRCSPKSGHDTVSWYQQALGQGPQFIFQYYEEEERQRGNFPDRFSGHQFPNYSSELNVNALLLGDSALYLCASSTTPSGPTDTQYFGPGTRLTVL.

This clone has just a few counts. V and J are TRBV5-1 and TRBJ2-7, with a tentative D call TRBD1 (5 bases). CDR3 size: 14 residues. With 1 base removed from V and 3 bases from J, the gap between germline ends came to 11 bases. CDR1 SGHRS and CDR2 YFSETQ come from the germline V gene. The DNA of the CDR3 is TGCGCCAGCAGCTTGTCGTTAGGGGTCTACGAGCAGTACTTC. Protein: CASSLSLGVYEQYF.

This clone was counted a few times. This chain joins TRBV5-1 and TRBJ2-5; 14 bases fit TRBD2. J was trimmed by 6 bases and V by 4 bases; bases with no gene match: 5. In germline, CDR1 is SGHRS, CDR2 YFSETQ. This CDR3 has 15 amino acids. CDR3 sequence: CASSTGLAGVQTQYF. Written as DNA, the CDR3 is TGCGCCAGCAGCACGGGACTAGCGGGAGTACAGACCCAGTACTTC.

The genes are TRBV4-3 and TRBJ2-3, with 8 positions matching TRBD2. This CDR3 comprises 14 residues. With V trimmed by 2 bases and J by 4 bases, 2 bases remained unmatched. Looked up from germline, CDR1 is LGHNA and CDR2 is YSLEER. CDR3 sequence reads: CASSQRGLADTQYF. CDR3 in DNA: TGCGCCAGCAGCCAAAGGGGACTAGCAGATACGCAGTATTTT.